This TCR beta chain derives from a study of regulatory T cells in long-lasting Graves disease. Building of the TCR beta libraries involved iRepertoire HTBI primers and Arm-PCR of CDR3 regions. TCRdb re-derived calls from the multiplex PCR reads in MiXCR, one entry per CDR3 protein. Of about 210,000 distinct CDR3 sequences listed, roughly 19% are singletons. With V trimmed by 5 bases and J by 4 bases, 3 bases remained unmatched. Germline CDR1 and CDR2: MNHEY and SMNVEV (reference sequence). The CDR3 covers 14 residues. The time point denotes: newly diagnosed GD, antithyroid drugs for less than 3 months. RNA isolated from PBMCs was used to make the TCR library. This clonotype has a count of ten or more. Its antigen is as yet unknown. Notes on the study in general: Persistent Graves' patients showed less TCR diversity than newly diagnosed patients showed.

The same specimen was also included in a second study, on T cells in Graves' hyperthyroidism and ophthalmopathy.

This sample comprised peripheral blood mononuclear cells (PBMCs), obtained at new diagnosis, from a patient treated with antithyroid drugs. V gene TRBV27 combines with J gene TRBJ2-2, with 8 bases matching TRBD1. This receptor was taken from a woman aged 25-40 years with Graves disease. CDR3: CASSRQGSTGELFF. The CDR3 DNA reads TGTGCCAGCAGTCGACAGGGGAGCACCGGGGAGCTGTTTTTT.